Listed below are T cell receptor beta chains from one sample, sequenced in a study of T-cell reconstitution after alpha-beta-depleted transplantation in children. TCRdb passed the PCR reads through MiXCR, listing each CDR3 protein once. The sample holds about 540,000 distinct CDR3 sequences, about a sixth seen once. Sequences were derived from PBMCs from the stem cell graft donor, sampled from the stem cell graft. These receptors were collected from a human donor who donated a stem cell graft to a child with acute lymphoblastic leukemia. Both conserved end residues are part of each CDR3.

>TRBJ1-5|TRBV4-1|16
CASSQTAGRSNQPQHF
>TRBJ2-1|TRBV29-1|16
CSVDQPSDRDYNEQFF
>TRBJ2-1|TRBV11-2|14
CASSTGQGKGEQFF
>TRBJ2-1|TRBV11-1|14
CASAQRVSYNEQFF
>TRBJ2-1|TRBV2|14
CASSVTSGHNEQFF
>TRBJ2-7|TRBV7-3|15
CASSLRGGPSYEQYF
>TRBJ2-7|TRBV24-1|15
CATSDSGTGGREQYF
>TRBJ2-7|TRBV11-1|13
CASSADSTYEQYF
>TRBJ2-1|TRBV6-5|15
CASSYSFSSYNEQFF
>TRBJ1-2|TRBV5-5|15
CASSLNRDLRNGYTF
>TRBJ2-5|TRBV3-1|15
CASSQSGRAGETQYF
>TRBJ1-2|TRBV5-5|14
CASSRVGGDYGYTF
>TRBJ1-1|TRBV7-2|13
CASSFGGSPEAFF
>TRBJ1-5|TRBV20-1|17
CSARWTGGKRSNQPQHF
>TRBJ2-1|TRBV2|14
CASCPFKGVVEQFF
>TRBJ2-3|TRBV7-9|12
CASSEGADTQYF
>TRBJ2-2|TRBV9|13
CASSPHGTGELFF
>TRBJ1-2|TRBV5-1|15
CASSLDGLRGRGYTF
>TRBJ2-7|TRBV27|14
CASSLGIGAYEQYF
>TRBJ2-7|TRBV12-3/TRBV12-4|18
CASTHSGTGTSPTYEQYF
>TRBJ2-7|TRBV6-1|15
CASKPGSSRNYEQYF
>TRBJ2-3|TRBV5-1|14
CASSISGKADTQYF
>TRBJ2-1|TRBV20-1|12
CSAREYSNEQFF
>TRBJ2-4|TRBV10-3|14
CATTDQGAENIQYF
>TRBJ2-3|TRBV5-1|16
CASSLGDIISTDTQYF
>TRBJ2-7|TRBV6-1|14
CASSFTTGDYEQYF
>TRBJ1-3|TRBV10-3|14
CAISESSLGNTIYF
>TRBJ1-5|TRBV12-3/TRBV12-4|16
CASSARDGISNQPQHF
>TRBJ1-3|TRBV20-1|14
CSALDGSSGNTIYF
>TRBJ2-1|TRBV20-1|15
CSSLFSGGGGNEQFF
>TRBJ2-1|TRBV15|16
CATSRGRTGSYNEQFF
>TRBJ2-7|TRBV14|14
CASSPRDLAHEQYF
>TRBJ2-6|TRBV7-3|16
CASSLFGHSGANVLTF